This T cell receptor beta chain is drawn from a study of shared clonotypes between healthy human individuals. Study-wide context: Two women and a few men aged 18 to 49 made up the donors. The plates for each donor numbered three CD4 naive, three CD4 memory, two CD8 naive and one CD8 memory.

In this sample, this clone turned up once. The antigen is undetermined. Assay used: immunoSEQ multiplex PCR; TCRdb lists only in-frame clones, some missing. The sample consists of some 2,400,000 clones, 95% of them appearing once. Overall study results and limits: The four-donor shared clonotypes exceeded non-shared clonotypes in generation probability, with non-shared ones scoring lower. Approximately 5% was the fraction of naive CD4 clonotypes found shared across several donors.

CDR3 length: 15 amino acids. Germline V gives CDR1 GTSNPN, CDR2 SVGIG (reference sequence). Trimming took 1 base from V and 2 from J; bases not matched to a gene: 6. This TCR was sampled from a man aged 18 to 29 in good health. Sequenced input: naive CD4+ T cells sorted from blood. Sample subset: CD45RA+ positively selected. J is TRBJ2-7 and V is TRBV30, with 9 nucleotides matching TRBD1. In DNA form, the CDR3 reads TGTGCCTGGAGTGCGGGACAGGGACCGACCTACGAGCAGTACTTC. The encoded protein is CAWSAGQGPTYEQYF. The full variable domain, its missing parts supplied by reference TRBV30 and TRBJ2-7, is SQTIHQWPATLVQPVGSPLSLECTVEGTSNPNLYWYRQAAGRGLQLLFYSVGIGQISSEVPQNLSASRPQDRQFILSSKKLLLSDSGFYLCAWSAGQGPTYEQYFGPGTRLTVT.